Listed here are 10 T cell receptor beta chains from one sample, sequenced in a study of cytomegalovirus exposure and HLA in healthy donors. It was with 60 Vbeta and 13 Jbeta primers that the PCR ran. TCRdb keeps only in-frame clones here, not all; method: immunoSEQ multiplex PCR. Among roughly 160,000 clones listed, 80% to 90% were seen once. The sequenced sample was PBMCs. The receptors derive from a man aged 30 to 39 in good health and CMV-seropositive.

The chain employs TRBV19 and TRBJ1-2; D gene unclear. Trimming removed 3 bases from V and 1 base from J, with 6 bases in between. This CDR3 spans 13 amino acids. Germline-derived CDR1 and CDR2 are LNHDA and SQIVND (reference sequence). DNA for the CDR3: TGTGCCAGTAGTATGTCCATTAACTATGGCTACACCTTC. It is translated as CASSMSINYGYTF.

The genes are TRBV19 and TRBJ1-5, with a possible D match to TRBD1 (6 bases). The CDR3 consists of 16 residues. Germline loops: CDR1 LNHDA, CDR2 SQIVND (reference sequence). V shed 3 bases and J shed 6 bases, with 18 bases lying between them. The CDR3 here is CASSMTAWTDPQPQHF. The CDR3 DNA follows: TGTGCCAGTAGTATGACGGCCTGGACAGACCCTCAGCCCCAGCATTTT.

V is TRBV7-3 and J is TRBJ1-1; TRBD1 aligns across 8 bases. The CDR3 runs to 15 residues. Trimming took 4 bases from V and 3 from J; bases not matched to a gene: 7. Per germline, CDR1 SGHTA and CDR2 FQGTGA. DNA for the CDR3: TGTGCCAGCAGCTCGACAGGGGTATGGGACACTGAAGCTTTCTTT. Translating gives CASSSTGVWDTEAFF.

The chain carries TRBV5-5 and TRBJ1-2; 7 positions match TRBD1. The CDR3 has 16 residues. Germline V CDR1 and CDR2: SGHKS, YYEKEE (reference sequence). Trimming cost V 0 bases and J 4 bases; bases outside gene matches: 9. The DNA for the CDR3 is TGTGCCAGCAGCTTGGGAGGGGACAGTTCCCTCTATGGCTACACCTTC. Translated, it gives CASSLGGDSSLYGYTF.

This rearrangement joins TRBV29-1 to TRBJ1-1; D is undetermined. Per germline, CDR1 SQVTM and CDR2 ANQGSEA. This CDR3 has 11 amino acids. V lost 0 bases and J lost 5, with 4 bases in between. CDR3 residues: CSVEDRTEAFF. DNA for the CDR3: TGCAGCGTTGAAGATAGAACTGAAGCTTTCTTT.

The rearrangement uses TRBV9 and TRBJ1-4, with D unclear. The CDR3 consists of 15 residues. With 4 bases removed from V and 4 bases from J, the gap between germline ends came to 14 bases. Germline V CDR1 and CDR2: SGDLS, YYNGEE. The CDR3 DNA is TGTGCCAGCAGCTCCCGGGTCGGTTTTAATGAAAAACTGTTTTTT. This translates into CASSSRVGFNEKLFF.

The rearrangement uses TRBV4-3 and TRBJ1-2; D remains unclear. Germline CDR1 is LGHNA and CDR2 is YSLEER. The CDR3 extends over 16 amino acids. V was trimmed by 1 base and J by 3 bases, leaving 15 bases between them. The CDR3 here is CASSQGVRREDYGYTF. The DNA for the CDR3 is TGCGCCAGCAGCCAAGGCGTCCGACGGGAGGACTATGGCTACACCTTC.

This chain connects TRBV29-1 to TRBJ2-1; TRBD1 matches 7 bases. The CDR3 runs to 12 residues. V was pared by 7 bases and J by 6 bases, with 6 bases of the junction left unmatched. Germline V gives CDR1 SQVTM, CDR2 ANQGSEA. Here the CDR3 DNA reads TGCAGCGCCGACCGGGACAGCAATGAGCAGTTCTTC. This translates into CSADRDSNEQFF.

The gene calls are TRBV7-8 and TRBJ1-3; 7 bases are a match to TRBD1. The CDR3 loop spans 16 amino acids. Germline-derived CDR1 and CDR2 are SGHVS and FQNEAQ. Trimming removed 2 bases from V and 4 bases from J; junction bases left unmatched: 8. The CDR3 spells CASSLFISRGGNTIYF. For the CDR3, the DNA is TGTGCCAGCAGCTTATTCATCAGCAGGGGGGGAAACACCATATATTTT.

This chain connects TRBV5-1 to TRBJ2-1, with TRBD2 matching over 8 bases. The CDR3 covers 16 residues. The germline V gene encodes CDR1 SGHRS and CDR2 YFSETQ. V dropped 0 bases and J dropped 4; count of bases not matched to a gene: 6. CDR3 residues: CASSLGAGGAYNEQFF. CDR3 nucleotides: TGCGCCAGCAGCTTGGGCGCGGGAGGCGCTTACAATGAGCAGTTCTTC.